This TCR beta chain was documented in a study of cytomegalovirus exposure and HLA in healthy donors. Study conclusions and caveats: Rare TCR sequences dominated, though some public TCRs recurred in many donors. Further analysis was carried out later, and it showed several of the most significant clusters appearing linked to common viral pathogens. One cluster of highly shared sequence variants probably arose as a sequencing artifact.

Both 60 Vbeta primers and 13 Jbeta primers went into the PCR. The data were produced by immunoSEQ multiplex PCR, yet TCRdb's version contains in-frame clones alone and is incomplete. In all, the sample yields under 200,000 clones. A remark on this clone: What it binds is unknown.

V lost 2 bases and J lost 7, with 6 bases in between. CDR1 is SGHTS, CDR2 YDEGEE, per germline. The CDR3 runs 12 residues. Source material: PBMCs. The TCR originated in a woman between 18 and 29 years old in good health and CMV-seropositive. V is TRBV5-8 and J is TRBJ2-2; a weak D match, TRBD1 (5 bases). The CDR3 sequence is CASSFDSGELFF. The CDR3 DNA reads as TGTGCCAGCAGCTTCGACAGCGGGGAGCTGTTTTTT.